One and the same sample provided the 20 T cell receptor beta chains below, sequenced in a study of blood T cell repertoires in COVID-19. Some clones are missing from TCRdb's copy, which holds only in-frame ones; the method was immunoSEQ multiplex PCR. The sample consists of about 300,000 clones, roughly nine tenths of them appearing once. The sample comprised peripheral blood. These receptors came from a woman aged 25 to 45 with COVID-19, enrolled during active disease.

The chain is built from TRBV2 and TRBJ2-7, with D possibly being TRBD2 (5 bases). V was trimmed by 0 bases and J by 4 bases, leaving 13 bases between them. The CDR3 length is 15 residues. Germline assignment: CDR1 SNHLY and CDR2 FYNNEI. The CDR3 spells CASSEAQTTSYEQYF. The CDR3 DNA reads TGTGCCAGCAGTGAAGCGCAGACTACCTCATACGAGCAGTACTTC. Full variable domain (missing parts from reference TRBV2 and TRBJ2-7): EPEVTQTPSHQVTQMGQEVILRCVPISNHLYFYWYRQILGQKVEFLVSFYNNEISEKSEIFDDQFSVERPDGSNFTLKIRSTKLEDSAMYFCASSEAQTTSYEQYFGPGTRLTVT.

The chain is built from TRBV7-9 and TRBJ2-5; D unclear. Trimming cost V 10 bases and J 4 bases, with 16 bases left between them. This CDR3 region has 13 residues. Germline V CDR1 and CDR2: SEHNR, FQNEAQ (reference sequence). CDR3 residues: CATRVGRPETQYF. CDR3 coding DNA: TGTGCCACCCGGGTCGGCAGACCAGAGACCCAGTACTTC.

The rearrangement uses TRBV5-5 and TRBJ2-7; D perhaps matches TRBD1 (6 bases). Looked up from germline, CDR1 is SGHKS and CDR2 is YYEKEE (reference sequence). The CDR3 totals 15 residues. Trimming shortened V by 4 bases and J by 6 bases, and 20 bases separated the two germline ends. CDR3: CASSGGQPDLGEQYF. Here the CDR3 DNA reads TGTGCCAGCAGCGGAGGACAGCCCGACCTGGGCGAGCAGTACTTC.

The chain carries TRBV6-4 and TRBJ2-1, with D unclear. This CDR3 comprises 11 residues. Germline-derived CDR1 and CDR2 are MRHNA and SNTAGT. Trimming removed 0 bases at V and 10 bases at J, with 4 bases between. DNA for the CDR3: TGTGCCAGCAGTGACTCGAGGGAGCAGTTCTTC. Translated, it gives CASSDSREQFF.

This rearrangement joins TRBV7-6 to TRBJ2-1; TRBD2 matches 9 bases. This CDR3 contains 17 residues. Germline V gene lookup returns CDR1 SGHVS and CDR2 FNYEAQ. The trim removed 1 base at V and 9 bases at J, leaving 13 bases unmatched. CDR3 residues: CASSLEWVRGGAGEQFF. CDR3 nucleotide sequence: TGTGCCAGCAGCTTAGAGTGGGTGCGGGGGGGCGCGGGTGAGCAGTTCTTC. Filled out from reference TRBV7-6 and TRBJ2-1, the complete variable domain reads GAGVSQSPRYKVTKRGQDVALRCDPISGHVSLYWYRQALGQGPEFLTYFNYEAQQDKSGLPNDRFSAERPEGSISTLTIQRTEQRDSAMYRCASSLEWVRGGAGEQFFGPGTRLTVL.

This sequence joins TRBV2 and TRBJ1-4; D is perhaps TRBD1 (6 bases). The CDR3 is 15 amino acids. The ends were cut back, 5 bases at V and 7 bases at J, with 17 bases in the middle. Germline CDR1 is SNHLY and CDR2 is FYNNEI. The CDR3 DNA is TGTGCCAGCAGTATCAACAGGGCGCGGAGTGAAAAACTGTTTTTT. Protein: CASSINRARSEKLFF.

V usage is TRBV2 and J usage is TRBJ1-6, with 9 bases aligning to TRBD1. The V segment lost 10 bases and the J segment 10 bases; nucleotides outside the gene matches: 8. Germline V gene lookup returns CDR1 SNHLY and CDR2 FYNNEI. The CDR3 length is 13 residues. The CDR3 region is CATQDRGVSPLHF. DNA for the CDR3: TGTGCCACCCAGGACAGGGGTGTGTCACCCCTCCACTTT.

The chain combines TRBV11-3 with TRBJ2-3; 7 positions match TRBD2. CDR1 and CDR2 (germline): SGHNT, YENEEA. CDR3 length equals 15 residues. The V segment lost 4 bases and the J segment 5 bases; nucleotides outside the gene matches: 9. The CDR3 sequence is CASSYRGGVVDTQYF. In DNA, the CDR3 is TGTGCCAGCAGCTACCGTGGGGGGGTCGTAGATACGCAGTATTTT.

The chain employs TRBV6-5 and TRBJ2-7; TRBD1 aligns across 9 bases. Trimming removed 6 bases from V and 6 bases from J; junction bases left unmatched: 6. Germline lookup yields CDR1 MNHEY and CDR2 SVGAGI. The CDR3 loop spans 13 amino acids. The CDR3 protein is CASRRTGAGEQYF. The CDR3 DNA follows: TGTGCCAGCAGGCGGACAGGGGCGGGCGAGCAGTACTTC.

The rearrangement links TRBV15 to TRBJ2-2; D unclear. With 1 base removed from V and 3 bases from J, the gap between germline ends came to 3 bases. CDR1 and CDR2 (germline): LNHNV, YYDKDF (reference sequence). The CDR3 is 13 amino acids. For the CDR3, the DNA is TGTGCCACCAGCAGAGGAGACACCGGGGAGCTGTTTTTT. Its protein is CATSRGDTGELFF.

The V and J genes are TRBV2 and TRBJ1-6; 9 positions match TRBD1. V lost 6 bases to trimming and J lost 4 bases; unmatched junction nucleotides: 4. Germline CDR1 SNHLY, CDR2 FYNNEI. The CDR3 covers 15 residues. The CDR3 loop is CASSPGTGYNSPLHF. The DNA of the CDR3 is TGTGCCAGCAGCCCCGGGACAGGGTATAATTCACCCCTCCACTTT.

Only one count was recorded for this clone. The V gene is TRBV7-8, the J gene TRBJ1-6; D is undetermined. CDR3 length: 13 residues. V shed 3 bases and J shed 13 bases, with 13 bases lying between them. The germline gives CDR1 SGHVS, CDR2 FQNEAQ. The CDR3 DNA sequence: TGTGCCAGCAGCTTTGGTCACTTATTCCCCCTCCACTTT. Residues: CASSFGHLFPLHF.

J is TRBJ2-3 and V is TRBV28, with a possible D match to TRBD2 (6 bases). The germline V gene has CDR1 MDHEN and CDR2 SYDVKM. V dropped 2 bases and J dropped 2 bases, with 11 bases sitting between them. The CDR3 runs to 15 residues. The CDR3 sequence is CASSLLASFTDTQYF. For the CDR3, the DNA is TGTGCCAGCAGTTTACTAGCGTCGTTCACAGATACGCAGTATTTT.

The CDR3 coding sequence is TGTGCCAGTAGTATATCGGGAGGGGCTGGCGGAAACACCATATATTTT. It is translated as CASSISGGAGGNTIYF. The chain combines TRBV19 with TRBJ1-3; D might be TRBD1 (5 bases). The CDR3 covers 16 residues. Germline V gene lookup returns CDR1 LNHDA and CDR2 SQIVND (reference sequence). V was clipped by 2 bases and J by 4 bases, with 15 bases between them.

The chain couples TRBV5-4 to TRBJ1-2, with 7 bases aligning to TRBD1. Germline V lookup: CDR1 SGHNT, CDR2 YYREEE (reference sequence). Trimming removed 5 bases from V and 3 bases from J; junction bases left unmatched: 7. The CDR3 sequence is 14 residues long. The CDR3 spells CASSSGTDYYGYTF. CDR3 DNA: TGTGCCAGCAGTTCCGGGACAGACTACTATGGCTACACCTTC.

CDR3 nucleotide sequence: TGTGCCAGCAGTCGTGGGACAGGTCCCTACGAGCAGTACTTC. Translation gives CASSRGTGPYEQYF. The chain joins TRBV6-2 or TRBV6-3 to TRBJ2-7, with TRBD1 matching over 8 bases. Germline V lookup: CDR1 MNHEY, CDR2 SVGEGT. CDR3 size: 14 residues. V was clipped by 5 bases and J by 2 bases; unmatched bases: 5.

This clone appeared a single time. The CDR3 spells CASRIQYSNQPQHF. CDR3 in DNA: TGTGCCAGCAGGATACAGTATAGCAATCAGCCCCAGCATTTT. The rearrangement links TRBV6-5 to TRBJ1-5, with D hard to call. CDR1 MNHEY and CDR2 SVGAGI come from the germline V gene. CDR3 length: 14 amino acids. Trimming pared 6 bases from V and 0 bases from J, leaving 9 bases between.

The chain recombines TRBV19 with TRBJ1-1, with D hard to call. This CDR3 comprises 17 residues. Germline CDR1 and CDR2: LNHDA and SQIVND (reference sequence). V lost 5 bases to trimming and J lost 2 bases, with 21 bases between them. CDR3 nucleotides: TGTGCCAGTAGTCCTTACCCGCGCCATGATGATAACACTGAAGCTTTCTTT. It is translated as CASSPYPRHDDNTEAFF.

Regarding this clone: The identical CDR3 is also encoded by other nucleotide sequences in the sample. This chain connects TRBV4-1 to TRBJ1-3; possibly TRBD1 for D (6 bases). The germline gives CDR1 MGHRA, CDR2 YSYEKL. CDR3 length: 16 residues. Trimming shortened V by 1 base and J by 0 bases, and 10 bases separated the two germline ends. The CDR3 here is CASSQGTAYSGNTIYF. CDR3 nucleotide sequence: TGCGCCAGCAGCCAAGGGACAGCTTACTCTGGAAACACCATATATTTT.

V and J are TRBV7-2 and TRBJ2-7; D is ambiguous. Trimming stripped 2 bases from V and 2 bases from J, with 7 bases between. CDR1 SGHTA and CDR2 FQGNSA come from the germline V gene. The CDR3 runs to 13 residues. The CDR3 nucleotides read TGTGCCAGCAGCTTAAGCCTAGCCTACGAGCAGTACTTC. Encoded protein: CASSLSLAYEQYF.